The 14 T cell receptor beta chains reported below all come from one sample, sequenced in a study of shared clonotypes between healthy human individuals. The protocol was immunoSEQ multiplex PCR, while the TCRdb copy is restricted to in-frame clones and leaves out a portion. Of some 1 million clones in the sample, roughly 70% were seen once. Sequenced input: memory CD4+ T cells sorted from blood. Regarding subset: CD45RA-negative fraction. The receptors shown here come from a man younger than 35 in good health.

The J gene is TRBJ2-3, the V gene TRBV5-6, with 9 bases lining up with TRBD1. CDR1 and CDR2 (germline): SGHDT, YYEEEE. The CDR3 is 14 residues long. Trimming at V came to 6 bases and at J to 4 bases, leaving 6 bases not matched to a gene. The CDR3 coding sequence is TGTGCCAGCATCCGACAGGGGGGGGCAGATACGCAGTATTTT. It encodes CASIRQGGADTQYF.

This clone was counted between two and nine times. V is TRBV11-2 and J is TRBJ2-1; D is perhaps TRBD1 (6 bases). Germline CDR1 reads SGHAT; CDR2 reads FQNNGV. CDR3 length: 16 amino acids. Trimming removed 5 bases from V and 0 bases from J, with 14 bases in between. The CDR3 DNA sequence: TGTGCCAGCAGCCTTACAAGGGGGAGCTCCTACAATGAGCAGTTCTTC. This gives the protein CASSLTRGSSYNEQFF.

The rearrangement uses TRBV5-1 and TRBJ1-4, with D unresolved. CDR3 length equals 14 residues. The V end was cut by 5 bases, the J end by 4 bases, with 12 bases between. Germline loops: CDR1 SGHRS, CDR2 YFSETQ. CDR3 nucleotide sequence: TGCGCCAGCAGTGGTGTGCACGGTAATGAAAAACTGTTTTTT. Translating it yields CASSGVHGNEKLFF.

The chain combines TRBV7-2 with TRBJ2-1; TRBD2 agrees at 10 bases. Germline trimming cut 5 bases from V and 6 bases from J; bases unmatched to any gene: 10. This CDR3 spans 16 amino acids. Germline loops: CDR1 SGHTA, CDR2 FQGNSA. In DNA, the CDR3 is TGTGCCAGCAGCCTATTTGTAGCGGGAGGCCTCAATGAGCAGTTCTTC. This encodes CASSLFVAGGLNEQFF. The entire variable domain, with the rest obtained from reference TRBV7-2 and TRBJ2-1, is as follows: GAGVSQSPSNKVTEKGKDVELRCDPISGHTALYWYRQSLGQGLEFLIYFQGNSAPDKSGLPSDRFSAERTGGSVSTLTIQRTQQEDSAVYLCASSLFVAGGLNEQFFGPGTRLTVL.

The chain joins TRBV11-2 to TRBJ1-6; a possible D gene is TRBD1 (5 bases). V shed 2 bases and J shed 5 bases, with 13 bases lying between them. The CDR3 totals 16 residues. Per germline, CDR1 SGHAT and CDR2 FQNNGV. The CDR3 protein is CASSLRATANNSPLHF. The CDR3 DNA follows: TGTGCCAGCAGCTTACGTGCGACAGCCAATAATTCACCCCTCCACTTT.

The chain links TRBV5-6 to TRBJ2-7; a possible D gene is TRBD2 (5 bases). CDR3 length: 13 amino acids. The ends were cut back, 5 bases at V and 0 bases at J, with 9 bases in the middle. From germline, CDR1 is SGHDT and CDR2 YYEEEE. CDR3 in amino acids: CASSLDYSYEQYF. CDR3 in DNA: TGTGCCAGCAGTTTAGACTACTCCTACGAGCAGTACTTC. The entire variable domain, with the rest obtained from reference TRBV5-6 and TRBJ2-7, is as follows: DAGVTQSPTHLIKTRGQQVTLRCSPKSGHDTVSWYQQALGQGPQFIFQYYEEEERQRGNFPDRFSGHQFPNYSSELNVNALLLGDSALYLCASSLDYSYEQYFGPGTRLTVT.

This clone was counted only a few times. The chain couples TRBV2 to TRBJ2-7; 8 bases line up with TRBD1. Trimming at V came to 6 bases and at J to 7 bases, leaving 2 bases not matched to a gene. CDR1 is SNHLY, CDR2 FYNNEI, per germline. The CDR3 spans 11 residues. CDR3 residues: CASRDRVEQYF. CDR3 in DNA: TGTGCCAGCAGGGACAGGGTGGAGCAGTACTTC.

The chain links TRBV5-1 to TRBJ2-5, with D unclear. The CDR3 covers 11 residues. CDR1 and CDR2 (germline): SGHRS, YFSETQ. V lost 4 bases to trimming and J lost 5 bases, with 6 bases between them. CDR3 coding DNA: TGCGCCAGCAGCATCTGGGAGACCCAGTACTTC. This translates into CASSIWETQYF.

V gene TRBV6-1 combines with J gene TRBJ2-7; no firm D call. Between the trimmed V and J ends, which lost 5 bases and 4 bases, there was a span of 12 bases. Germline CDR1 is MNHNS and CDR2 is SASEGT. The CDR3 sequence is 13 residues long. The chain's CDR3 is CASSPTQVYEQYF. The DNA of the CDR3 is TGTGCCAGCAGTCCGACCCAGGTTTACGAGCAGTACTTC.

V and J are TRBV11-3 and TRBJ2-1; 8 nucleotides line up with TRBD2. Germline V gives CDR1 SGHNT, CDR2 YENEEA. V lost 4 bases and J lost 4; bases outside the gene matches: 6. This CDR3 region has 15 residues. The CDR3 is CASSSNGGGYNEQFF. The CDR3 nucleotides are TGTGCCAGCAGCTCAAATGGCGGGGGGTACAATGAGCAGTTCTTC. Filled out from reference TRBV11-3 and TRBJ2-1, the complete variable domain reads EAGVVQSPRYKIIEKKQPVAFWCNPISGHNTLYWYLQNLGQGPELLIRYENEEAVDDSQLPKDRFSAERLKGVDSTLKIQPAELGDSAVYLCASSSNGGGYNEQFFGPGTRLTVL.

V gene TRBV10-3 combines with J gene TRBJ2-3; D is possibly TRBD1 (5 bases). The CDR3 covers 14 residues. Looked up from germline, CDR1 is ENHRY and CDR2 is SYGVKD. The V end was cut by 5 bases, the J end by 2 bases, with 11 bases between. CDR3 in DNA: TGTGCCATCAGTCAGGGCAACCCCACAGATACGCAGTATTTT. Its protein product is CAISQGNPTDTQYF.

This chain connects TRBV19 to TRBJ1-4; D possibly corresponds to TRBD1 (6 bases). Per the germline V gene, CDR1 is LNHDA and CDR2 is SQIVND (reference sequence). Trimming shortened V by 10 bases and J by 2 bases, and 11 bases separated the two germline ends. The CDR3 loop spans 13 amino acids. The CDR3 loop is CATLDRTNEKLFF. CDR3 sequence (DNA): TGTGCCACCCTAGACAGGACTAATGAAAAACTGTTTTTT.

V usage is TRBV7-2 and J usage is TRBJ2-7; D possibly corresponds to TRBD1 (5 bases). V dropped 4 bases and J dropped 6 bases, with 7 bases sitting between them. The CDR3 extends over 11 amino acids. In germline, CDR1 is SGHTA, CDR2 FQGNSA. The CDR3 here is CASSSGSEQYF. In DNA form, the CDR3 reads TGTGCCAGCAGCTCAGGGTCCGAGCAGTACTTC.

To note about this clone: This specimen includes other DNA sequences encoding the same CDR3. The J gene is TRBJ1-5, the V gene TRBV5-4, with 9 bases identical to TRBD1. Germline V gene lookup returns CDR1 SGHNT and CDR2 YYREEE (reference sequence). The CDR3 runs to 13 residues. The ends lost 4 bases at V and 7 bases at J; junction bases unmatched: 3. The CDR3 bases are TGTGCCAGCAGCCCGGACAGGGGACAGCCCCAGCATTTT. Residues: CASSPDRGQPQHF.